Below, 19 T cell receptor beta chains from the same sample are listed, as sequenced in a study of T cell repertoires in cytomegalovirus infection. TCRdb recomputed calls from the reads with MiXCR, one row per CDR3 protein. The sample includes about 320,000 distinct CDR3 sequences, around a tenth of them seen just once. Specimen: PBMCs. The receptors derive from a human donor in good health (CMV status not recorded). Some clones in this sample may be carry-over from other donors' samples.

V usage is TRBV9 and J usage is TRBJ1-5; maybe TRBD1 (5 bases). Looked up from germline, CDR1 is SGDLS and CDR2 is YYNGEE. V was shortened by 0 bases and J by 6 bases, with 13 bases between the two germline ends. CDR3 length equals 15 residues. The CDR3 DNA sequence: TGTGCCAGCAGCGTAGGAGACAGTATAACTCAGCCCCAGCATTTT. It translates to CASSVGDSITQPQHF.

The V and J genes are TRBV30 and TRBJ2-3, with TRBD2 identical over 8 bases. The CDR3 length is 17 residues. The ends lost 0 bases at V and 2 bases at J; junction bases unmatched: 10. In germline, CDR1 is GTSNPN, CDR2 SVGIG (reference sequence). CDR3 residues: CAWSVRWREADTDTQYF. The CDR3 coding sequence is TGTGCCTGGAGTGTACGGTGGCGGGAGGCCGACACAGATACGCAGTATTTT.

This clonotype has ten or more counts. V gene TRBV7-2 combines with J gene TRBJ2-7, with D possibly being TRBD2 (5 bases). The CDR3 has 14 residues. The germline gives CDR1 SGHTA, CDR2 FQGNSA. Trimming left V 5 bases short and J 7 bases short, with 18 bases between. The CDR3, as DNA: TGTGCCAGCAGCCCCCTCCGTCTTAGGGAGGAGCAGTACTTC. This sequence encodes CASSPLRLREEQYF.

This clonotype was observed once. The chain couples TRBV19 to TRBJ2-3; 9 bases agree with TRBD2. The CDR3 consists of 15 residues. The junction had 9 bases not matched to a gene; V was cut back by 9 bases and J by 2 bases. Germline CDR1 is LNHDA and CDR2 is SQIVND (reference sequence). The CDR3: CASSPGLAITDTQYF. For the CDR3, the DNA is TGTGCCAGCTCTCCCGGACTAGCGATCACAGATACGCAGTATTTT.

The V and J genes are TRBV28 and TRBJ2-3; D gene uncertain. V lost 3 bases and J 4 bases, leaving 14 bases between the germline ends. Looked up from germline, CDR1 is MDHEN and CDR2 is SYDVKM. This CDR3 is 15 amino acids long. DNA for the CDR3: TGTGCCAGCAGTTTTATAGGGAATCCACCAGATACGCAGTATTTT. As protein: CASSFIGNPPDTQYF. Supplemented by reference TRBV28 and TRBJ2-3, the full variable domain reads DVKVTQSSRYLVKRTGEKVFLECVQDMDHENMFWYRQDPGLGLRLIYFSYDVKMKEKGDIPEGYSVSREKKERFSLILESASTNQTSMYLCASSFIGNPPDTQYFGPGTRLTVL.

This clonotype was seen more than once but under ten times. This chain links TRBV13 with TRBJ1-4; a possible D gene is TRBD1 (6 bases). Between the trimmed V and J ends, which lost 5 bases and 5 bases, there was a span of 15 bases. This CDR3 has 15 residues. CDR1 PRHDT and CDR2 FYEKMQ come from the germline V gene (reference sequence). This chain's CDR3 is CASSPYRAPNEKLFF. The CDR3 DNA reads as TGTGCCAGCAGCCCATACAGGGCCCCAAATGAAAAACTGTTTTTT.

This clonotype showed up many times. The chain links TRBV12-3 or TRBV12-4 to TRBJ2-1; no definite D call. Trimming pared 6 bases from V and 2 bases from J, leaving 8 bases between. The CDR3 has 13 amino acids. Written as DNA, the CDR3 is TGTGCCAGCAGACCCCAAGCCTACAATGAGCAGTTCTTC. Protein product: CASRPQAYNEQFF.

This clonotype was observed many times. J is TRBJ1-2 and V is TRBV12-3 or TRBV12-4; the D is unclear. The CDR3 is 12 residues long. V was trimmed by 5 bases and J by 8 bases, leaving 12 bases between them. The CDR3: CASSPPGYGYTF. CDR3 bases: TGTGCCAGCAGTCCCCCAGGCTACGGCTACACCTTC.

The rearrangement links TRBV27 to TRBJ2-2, with a tentative D call TRBD2 (5 bases). CDR3 size: 14 residues. Germline-derived CDR1 and CDR2 are MNHEY and SMNVEV (reference sequence). V was cut by 0 bases and J by 8 bases, with 10 bases left in between. Written as DNA, the CDR3 is TGTGCCAGCAGTTTATCGCGGGCCTGGGGGGAGCTGTTTTTT. It encodes CASSLSRAWGELFF.

V gene TRBV11-2 combines with J gene TRBJ2-2, with D possibly being TRBD2 (5 bases). The CDR3 runs to 13 residues. Germline V gene data show CDR1 as SGHAT and CDR2 as FQNNGV. V lost 7 bases and J lost 3, with 9 bases in between. The CDR3 DNA sequence: TGTGCCAGCAACCAGCGGCACACCGGGGAGCTGTTTTTT. Protein sequence: CASNQRHTGELFF.

In its sample, this clonotype was seen a few times. This chain links TRBV6-5 with TRBJ2-5, with TRBD2 matching over 10 bases. The CDR3 runs 15 residues. Looked up from germline, CDR1 is MNHEY and CDR2 is SVGAGI. The V gene end was trimmed by 7 bases and the J gene end by 2 bases; junction bases not matched to a gene: 7. In DNA, the CDR3 is TGTGCCAGCACCCCGGGACTAGCGATGCAAGAGACCCAGTACTTC. This gives the protein CASTPGLAMQETQYF.

The chain uses TRBV24-1 and TRBJ2-1; TRBD1 matches 8 bases. The CDR3 sequence is 13 residues long. V lost 6 bases, J lost 8 bases, and 5 bases stayed unmatched. Germline assignment: CDR1 KGHDR and CDR2 SFDVKD. The CDR3 loop is CATSHRGIDEQFF. The CDR3 nucleotides read TGTGCCACCAGTCACAGGGGGATCGATGAGCAGTTCTTC.

This clonotype was seen only a few times. V gene TRBV7-2 combines with J gene TRBJ2-7, with 7 bases matching TRBD1. V lost 4 bases to trimming and J lost 3 bases; unmatched junction nucleotides: 3. The CDR3 contains 13 residues. Per the germline V gene, CDR1 is SGHTA and CDR2 is FQGNSA. CDR3 sequence (DNA): TGTGCCAGCAGCTCGGGACAGCACTACGAGCAGTACTTC. The encoded protein is CASSSGQHYEQYF.

This clonotype was seen more than once but under ten times. The rearrangement joins TRBV27 to TRBJ1-1, with a tentative D call TRBD1 (5 bases). Germline V gives CDR1 MNHEY, CDR2 SMNVEV (reference sequence). V shed 5 bases and J shed 8 bases, with 21 bases lying between them. This CDR3 has 15 residues. The CDR3 sequence: CASSTWGIRTPEAFF. The CDR3 nucleotides read TGTGCCAGCAGTACATGGGGGATTCGAACTCCGGAAGCTTTCTTT.

This clonotype has ten or more counts. This chain uses TRBV12-3 or TRBV12-4 with TRBJ2-7; TRBD1 aligns across 8 bases. This CDR3 spans 15 amino acids. V was pared by 5 bases and J by 2 bases, with 8 bases of the junction left unmatched. Written as DNA, the CDR3 is TGTGCCAGCAGTCTGGGACAGGACCTTCCCTACGAGCAGTACTTC. Translation: CASSLGQDLPYEQYF.

This clonotype was detected many times. The chain joins TRBV7-8 to TRBJ1-1, with D unresolved. The CDR3 is 11 residues long. V was cut by 2 bases and J by 7 bases, with 5 bases left in between. Germline values: CDR1 SGHVS, CDR2 FQNEAQ. This CDR3 reads CASSLRDEAFF. The DNA for the CDR3 is TGTGCCAGCAGCTTAAGGGATGAAGCTTTCTTT.

The rearrangement links TRBV9 to TRBJ1-6; TRBD1 matches at 7 bases. V lost 0 bases and J lost 10; bases outside the gene matches: 4. Per the germline V gene, CDR1 is SGDLS and CDR2 is YYNGEE. The CDR3 consists of 14 residues. CDR3 DNA: TGTGCCAGCAGCGTAGGGGACAGAGGCTCACCCCTCCACTTT. It specifies CASSVGDRGSPLHF.

This clonotype appeared many times. The junction shows a germline mismatch at one end, possibly a read error. This chain links TRBV7-3 with TRBJ2-3; D is undetermined. CDR1 and CDR2 (germline): SGHTA, FQGTGA. This CDR3 spans 13 amino acids. This chain's CDR3 is CASRLTSQATQYF. The CDR3 nucleotides read TGTGCCAGCAGATTAACGTCCCAGGCTACGCAGTATTTT. The whole variable domain, filled in from reference TRBV7-3 and TRBJ2-3, reads GAGVSQTPSNKVTEKGKYVELRCDPISGHTALYWYRQSLGQGPEFLIYFQGTGAADDSGLPNDRFFAVRPEGSVSTLKIQRTERGDSAVYLCASRLTSQATQYFGPGTRLTVL.

This clonotype was counted only a few times. This rearrangement joins TRBV19 to TRBJ2-3, with 7 nucleotides matching TRBD1. Germline V gives CDR1 LNHDA, CDR2 SQIVND (reference sequence). The CDR3 length is 16 residues. The trim removed 1 base at V and 1 base at J, leaving 5 bases unmatched. CDR3 sequence: CASSIGTGEGTDTQYF. The CDR3 coding sequence is TGTGCCAGTAGTATAGGAACAGGGGAAGGCACAGATACGCAGTATTTT.